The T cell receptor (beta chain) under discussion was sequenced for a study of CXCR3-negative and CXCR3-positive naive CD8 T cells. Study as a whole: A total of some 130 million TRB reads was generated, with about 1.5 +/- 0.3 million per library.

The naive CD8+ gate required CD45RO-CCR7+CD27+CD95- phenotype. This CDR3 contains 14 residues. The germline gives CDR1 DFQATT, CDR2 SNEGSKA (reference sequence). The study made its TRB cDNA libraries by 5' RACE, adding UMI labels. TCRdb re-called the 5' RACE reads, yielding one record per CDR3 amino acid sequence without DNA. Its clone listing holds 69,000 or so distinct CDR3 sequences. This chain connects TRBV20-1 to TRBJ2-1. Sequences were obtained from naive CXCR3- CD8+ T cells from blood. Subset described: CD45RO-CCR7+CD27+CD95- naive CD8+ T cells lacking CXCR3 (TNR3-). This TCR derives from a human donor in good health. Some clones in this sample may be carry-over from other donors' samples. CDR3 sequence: CSATGRTKYNEQFF.